Reported below is one T cell receptor (beta chain). This specimen comes from a study of cytomegalovirus exposure and HLA in healthy donors. The PCR made use of 60 Vbeta and 13 Jbeta primers. Data came from immunoSEQ multiplex PCR; TCRdb stores just in-frame clones and leaves some out. The sample has some 200,000 clones, around four fifths seen once. The sequence came from a boy aged 2 to 10 in good health and CMV-seronegative. The material sequenced was PBMCs.

CDR3 sequence (DNA): TGTGCCAGCAGTTTGTCGACAGGGCTCCGATATGGCTACACCTTC. Its translation is CASSLSTGLRYGYTF. The chain couples TRBV27 to TRBJ1-2; 7 bases are a match to TRBD1. Trimming took 3 bases from V and 5 from J; bases not matched to a gene: 9. The CDR3 covers 15 residues. CDR1 and CDR2 from the germline V gene are MNHEY and SMNVEV (reference sequence).